This T cell receptor (beta chain) was sequenced in a study of blood T cell repertoires in COVID-19 (TCRdb year 2020). In the study overall: Collaborator samples came from the United States, Italy and Spain and covered acute and convalescent phases of COVID-19. The material from the prospective study consisted of cDNA or gDNA derived from T cells, B-cell-depleted T cells, or PBMCs. Deeply sampled blood TCRbeta repertoires from subjects exposed to, actively infected with, or recovered from COVID-19 were included in the dataset. The repertoires were released in a freely available public database intended as a resource for research on the immune response to SARS-CoV-2. Samples were obtained from the ongoing ImmuneRACE study (first 160 participants) and from roughly 1,300 subjects provided by 6 global collaborators. Nearly every sample came with metadata listing a de-identified subject ID, COVID-19 status, age in years and sex. Where available, HLA class I and class II types were obtained from metadata supplied by the sample provider rather than from assay-based typing. Beyond this particular receptor, the publication reports: The amount of clinical and demographic metadata varied by source and participant and was provided uncurated.

The immunoSEQ Assay, a bias-controlled multiplex PCR, was used to amplify TCRbeta CDR3 regions from genomic DNA. Concerning the study's data processing: Nucleated cell counts per sample were estimated from amplification of reference gene primers within the assay. To quantify the absolute abundance of each unique TCRbeta CDR3 rearrangement, sequence reads were collapsed and filtered. For each sample, productive Simpson clonality was calculated by taking the square root of Simpson's diversity index across productive rearrangements. TCRdb's version of the immuneACCESS table is confined to in-frame rearrangements and falls short of the full clone set. An unresolved V gene accounts for under half of the shortfall where checked; the remainder is of unknown origin. D and trimming were read from the DNA, whereas the V and J calls and clone size are those reported in that table. A total of 170,000 or so clones appear in this sample, 90% to 95% of them only once. Nearly 0.55% of the sample comes from the top ten.

Whole blood was collected in K2EDTA tubes by collaborating institutions according to the institutions' own protocols. For TCRbeta analysis, collaborators shipped samples as frozen whole blood, isolated PBMCs, or DNA extracted from either of those sample types. Taken from the germline V gene (reference sequence), the CDR1 and CDR2 loops are LGHDT and YNNKEL. Deletion took 5 bases off V and 7 bases off J, with a span of 14 bases between the germline ends. The CDR3 holds 13 amino acids from the cysteine to the phenylalanine. The retained sequence is limited to the CDR3, 39 bases, with the frame set at the first base. Notes on this clone: What antigen it recognizes has not been identified. Per-base quality was not reported, and no clone a single base away is much larger than it.

The rearranged chain carries TRBV3-1 (or the pseudogene TRBV3-2) and TRBJ1-2; the D gene is unclear. This TCR was sampled from a man aged 50-60 years with acute or convalescent COVID-19. The sequenced sample was peripheral blood. The DNA is as follows: TGTGCCAGCAGCGAAAGTGGGAGGTCTGGCTACACCTTC. Protein translation: CASSESGRSGYTF.